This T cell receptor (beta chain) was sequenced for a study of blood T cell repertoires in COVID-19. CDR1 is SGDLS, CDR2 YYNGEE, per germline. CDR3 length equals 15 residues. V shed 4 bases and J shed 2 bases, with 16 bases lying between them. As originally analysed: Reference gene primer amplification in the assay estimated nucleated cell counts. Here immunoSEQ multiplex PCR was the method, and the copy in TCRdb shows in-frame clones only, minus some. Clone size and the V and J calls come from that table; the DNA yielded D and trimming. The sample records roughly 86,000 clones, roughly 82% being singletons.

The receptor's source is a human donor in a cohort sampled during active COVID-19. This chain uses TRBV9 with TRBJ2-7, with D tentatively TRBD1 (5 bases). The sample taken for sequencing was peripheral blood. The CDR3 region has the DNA TGTGCCAGCAGCCTGGGGCAGGGCTCAACCTACGAGCAGTACTTC. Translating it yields CASSLGQGSTYEQYF.